What follows describes a single TCR beta chain. Its antigen is still unknown. CDR3 length: 13 residues. CDR1 and CDR2 from the germline V gene are MNHEY and SMNVEV (reference sequence). V was shortened by 1 base and J by 4 bases, with 8 bases between the two germline ends. TCRdb fed the 5' RACE reads into MiXCR, producing one record per CDR3 protein. The profile shows about 240,000 distinct CDR3 sequences, 9.5% to 15% of them singletons. The data were taken from a study of identical twins. General observations from the study: With beta out-of-frame sequences, excess sharing by twins was weaker.

These sequences were also reported in another study, on yellow fever vaccine responses in identical twins. This second study notes: Reportedly, twins' vaccine T cell responses looked partly convergent and partly personalized.

The TCR sequence derives from a young woman in good health. The gene calls are TRBV27 and TRBJ2-7, with D unclear. Source material: memory (CD45RO+) T cells sorted from blood. CDR3 nucleotides: TGTGCCAGCAGTTTATTTCTTGCGTACGAGCAGTACTTC. Translated: CASSLFLAYEQYF.